A single sample gave rise to the 20 T cell receptor beta chains below, sequenced in a study of neoadjuvant nivolumab and ipilimumab in lung cancer. Repertoires were generated with immunoSEQ multiplex PCR, while TCRdb's copy carries only in-frame clones and drops some. The sample records some 4,300 clones, roughly 80% being singletons. The source material was adjacent normal lung tissue, sampled after neoadjuvant nivolumab, alone or with ipilimumab, at or shortly before surgery. The origin of the receptors is an adult with non-small cell lung cancer.

J is TRBJ2-7 and V is TRBV7-2; the match to TRBD1 covers 9 bases. In germline, CDR1 is SGHTA, CDR2 FQGNSA. CDR3 length: 15 residues. J was trimmed by 4 bases and V by 2 bases; bases with no gene match: 6. This CDR3 is CASSLPGQGTYEQYF. The CDR3 coding sequence is TGTGCCAGCAGCTTACCGGGACAGGGAACTTACGAGCAGTACTTC. The variable domain in full, with the rest retrieved from reference TRBV7-2 and TRBJ2-7, is GAGVSQSPSNKVTEKGKDVELRCDPISGHTALYWYRQSLGQGLEFLIYFQGNSAPDKSGLPSDRFSAERTGGSVSTLTIQRTQQEDSAVYLCASSLPGQGTYEQYFGPGTRLTVT.

The genes are TRBV5-1 and TRBJ1-6; 9 bases agree with TRBD1. Germline V CDR1 and CDR2: SGHRS, YFSETQ. The CDR3 has 16 residues. V dropped 4 bases and J dropped 5; count of bases not matched to a gene: 7. CDR3 DNA: TGCGCCAGCAGCATATCCGGGACAGGGAATAATTCACCCCTCCACTTT. It translates to CASSISGTGNNSPLHF. The full variable domain, with the rest looked up from reference TRBV5-1 and TRBJ1-6, is KAGVTQTPRYLIKTRGQQVTLSCSPISGHRSVSWYQQTPGQGLQFLFEYFSETQRNKGNFPGRFSGRQFSNSRSEMNVSTLELGDSALYLCASSISGTGNNSPLHFGNGTRLTVT.

The table lists this clone with a few counts. The chain employs TRBV5-1 and TRBJ2-7, with 9 bases lining up with TRBD1. Per germline, CDR1 SGHRS and CDR2 YFSETQ. The V gene end was trimmed by 5 bases and the J gene end by 4 bases; junction bases not matched to a gene: 1. The length of the CDR3 is 12 residues. CDR3 sequence reads: CASRQGAYEQYV. DNA for the CDR3: TGCGCCAGCAGACAGGGGGCGTACGAGCAGTACGTC.

About this clone itself: Sequence at one end of the junction differs from germline and may be a read error. The chain combines TRBV10-3 with TRBJ1-3; no clear D gene. This CDR3 region has 14 residues. CDR1 is ENHRY, CDR2 SYGVKD, per germline. CDR3 DNA: TGTGCCTCCCGTATCGAAACCTCTGGAACCACCATATATTTT. This encodes CASRIETSGTTIYF.

This CDR3 reads CASSEHYNSPLHF. For the CDR3, the DNA is TGTGCCAGCAGTGAACACTATAATTCACCCCTCCACTTT. The chain links TRBV6-1 to TRBJ1-6; no clear D gene. Germline V gives CDR1 MNHNS, CDR2 SASEGT. The CDR3 is 13 residues long. V was pared by 2 bases and J by 3 bases, with 2 bases between.

V usage is TRBV5-8 and J usage is TRBJ1-5; D not certain. Trimming pared 4 bases from V and 6 bases from J, leaving 20 bases between. The CDR3 totals 16 residues. Germline lookup yields CDR1 SGHTS and CDR2 YDEGEE. This chain's CDR3 is CASSRGGLARGQPQHF. The CDR3, as DNA: TGTGCCAGCAGCCGCGGCGGGTTAGCCAGAGGTCAGCCCCAGCATTTT.

V usage is TRBV11-2 and J usage is TRBJ2-5; tentative D call: TRBD1 (6 bases). Trimming pared 1 base from V and 1 base from J, leaving 10 bases between. The germline V gene has CDR1 SGHAT and CDR2 FQNNGV. This CDR3 comprises 15 residues. CDR3 DNA: TGTGCCAGCAGCTTAGGCGACAGGCTCCAAGAGACCCAGTACTTC. This encodes CASSLGDRLQETQYF.

This chain uses TRBV6-1 with TRBJ2-5; D is uncertain. Germline CDR1 and CDR2: MNHNS and SASEGT. Trimming stripped 2 bases from V and 5 bases from J, with 15 bases between. This CDR3 is built from 15 residues. The CDR3 DNA follows: TGTGCCAGCAGTGAATCTATAGCTAGTCTGGAGACCCAGTACTTC. Its translation is CASSESIASLETQYF.

By frequency in the sample, this clone is large. This rearrangement joins TRBV10-3 to TRBJ1-1; no firm D call. In germline, CDR1 is ENHRY, CDR2 SYGVKD. V lost 3 bases and J lost 4, with 12 bases in between. The CDR3 totals 14 residues. The CDR3 region has the DNA TGTGCCATCAGTGACGTCGGACGGGGCACTGAAGCTTTCTTT. Encoded protein: CAISDVGRGTEAFF.

J is TRBJ2-7 and V is TRBV28; 8 bases map to TRBD1. V shed 2 bases and J 5 bases; nucleotides not matched to a gene: 2. The CDR3 covers 13 residues. The germline V gene has CDR1 MDHEN and CDR2 SYDVKM. CDR3 DNA: TGTGCCAGCAGTTTAAGGACAGGGCACGAGCAGTACGTC. This translates into CASSLRTGHEQYV.

The gene calls are TRBV5-1 and TRBJ1-1; D is unclear. Trimming shortened V by 0 bases and J by 0 bases, and 6 bases separated the two germline ends. Germline CDR1 is SGHRS and CDR2 is YFSETQ. This CDR3 has 14 residues. The CDR3 region is CASSLDGMNTEAFF. CDR3 in DNA: TGCGCCAGCAGCTTGGACGGCATGAACACTGAAGCTTTCTTT.

The V and J genes are TRBV10-1 and TRBJ2-7; D is ambiguous. From germline, CDR1 is WNHNN and CDR2 SYGVQD (reference sequence). Trimming stripped 5 bases from V and 3 bases from J, with 14 bases between. CDR3 size: 14 residues. The DNA of the CDR3 is TGCGCCAGCAGTAACGCCGACGGATTCTACGAGCAGTACGTC. This codes for CASSNADGFYEQYV.

This clone was observed once. This chain joins TRBV18 and TRBJ1-3; a weak D match, TRBD1 (6 bases). The CDR3 length is 16 residues. Trimming took 3 bases from V and 0 from J, leaving 12 bases between them. Germline loops: CDR1 KGHSH, CDR2 LQKENI. The CDR3 DNA reads TGTGCCAGCTCACCCAGGACAGTCGGCTCTGGAAACACCATATATTTT. It yields the protein CASSPRTVGSGNTIYF.

This chain connects TRBV6-5 to TRBJ2-7; TRBD1 agrees at 10 bases. Unmatched junction bases numbered 3, after V lost 5 bases and J lost 2 bases. The germline gives CDR1 MNHEY, CDR2 SVGAGI. CDR3 size: 14 residues. CDR3 nucleotides: TGTGCCAGCAGTGAAGACAGGGGGCCCTACGAGCAGTACTTC. Protein product: CASSEDRGPYEQYF.

This clone was found a few times. The chain employs TRBV7-2 and TRBJ1-2, with D unclear. Germline V gene sequence: CDR1 SGHTA, CDR2 FQGNSA. This CDR3 is 13 amino acids long. V lost 5 bases and J 4 bases, leaving 11 bases between the germline ends. The CDR3, as DNA: TGTGCCAGCAGCCAAGTGGGGAGCTATGGCTACACCTTC. This translates into CASSQVGSYGYTF.

The rearrangement uses TRBV5-6 and TRBJ1-1, with 8 bases identical to TRBD1. Germline loops: CDR1 SGHDT, CDR2 YYEEEE. After removal of 5 bases from V and 4 bases from J, the junction contained 16 bases not matched to a gene. CDR3 size: 17 residues. CDR3 residues: CASRAIGQGARGTEAFF. As DNA, the CDR3 is TGTGCCAGCAGAGCCATAGGGCAGGGGGCGAGAGGCACTGAAGCTTTCTTT.

The chain links TRBV19 to TRBJ2-2, with 7 bases that match TRBD2. The CDR3 consists of 12 residues. Germline-derived CDR1 and CDR2 are LNHDA and SQIVND (reference sequence). V gave up 7 bases and J gave up 6 bases; unmatched junction bases: 2. The CDR3 is CASTGGSGELFF. DNA of the CDR3: TGTGCCAGTACCGGGGGGTCCGGGGAGCTGTTTTTT.

J is TRBJ1-4 and V is TRBV2; TRBD1 agrees at 10 bases. V was pared by 1 base and J by 8 bases, with 4 bases of the junction left unmatched. The CDR3 contains 15 residues. Germline V CDR1 and CDR2: SNHLY, FYNNEI. CDR3: CASSEERGQGEKLFF. The DNA for the CDR3 is TGTGCCAGCAGTGAAGAGAGGGGACAGGGGGAAAAACTGTTTTTT.

V is TRBV11-2 and J is TRBJ2-3, with 15 bases lining up with TRBD2. V was pared by 5 bases and J by 4 bases, with 10 bases of the junction left unmatched. CDR3 size: 18 residues. In germline, CDR1 is SGHAT, CDR2 FQNNGV. The CDR3 region is CASSRGLAGGYSADTQYF. DNA of the CDR3: TGTGCCAGCAGCCGGGGACTAGCGGGGGGTTATAGCGCAGATACGCAGTATTTT.

As to this clone: Its ends do not fully match the called genes, so a read error is possible. The rearrangement joins TRBV5-1 to TRBJ1-1; no firm D call. CDR1 is SGHRS, CDR2 YFSETQ, per germline. CDR3 size: 12 residues. The DNA of the CDR3 is TGTGCCAGCAGCCTCCCACCCACTGAAGCTTTCTTT. Protein sequence: CASSLPPTEAFF.